This TCR beta chain stems from a study of CD8 T cells in Susac syndrome. cDNA came from about 0.5 to 1 ug RNA primed by random hexamers. Using its own MiXCR run on the immunoSEQ multiplex PCR reads, TCRdb lists one record per CDR3 protein. The sample contains about 150,000 distinct CDR3 sequences, around 96% of which appear only once. The specimen sequenced was CD8+ T cells from PBMCs. The clonotype comes from a human donor with multiple sclerosis.

This CDR3 reads CATSRDPTTGELFF. In nucleotides, the CDR3 is TGTGCCACCAGCAGAGATCCGACTACCGGGGAGCTGTTTTTT. J is TRBJ2-2 and V is TRBV15; D uncertain. CDR1 is LNHNV, CDR2 YYDKDF, per germline (reference sequence). This CDR3 contains 14 residues. Between the trimmed V and J ends, which lost 0 bases and 5 bases, there was a span of 7 bases. Looking up the rest from reference TRBV15 and TRBJ2-2 gives the full variable domain: DAMVIQNPRYQVTQFGKPVTLSCSQTLNHNVMYWYQQKSSQAPKLLFHYYDKDFNNEADTPDNFQSRRPNTSFCFLDIRSPGLGDTAMYLCATSRDPTTGELFFGEGSRLTVL.